Described below is a single T cell receptor (beta chain) sequence and its context. Assay: immunoSEQ multiplex PCR; the TCRdb copy retains only in-frame clones and omits some. The data show just under 80,000 clones, with more than 90% seen just once and around 4.5% held by the top ten. The record originates from a study of T cell responses to AZD1222 COVID-19 vaccine. V was trimmed by 0 bases and J by 3 bases, leaving 15 bases between them. Germline CDR1 SGDLS, CDR2 YYNGEE. This CDR3 is 17 amino acids long. The gene calls are TRBV9 and TRBJ2-2; a possible D gene is TRBD2 (7 bases). Material: peripheral blood, obtained 28 days after the second AZD1222 dose. The receptor was isolated from an adult who received the AZD1222 COVID-19 vaccine. The CDR3 sequence is CASSVASGGVDTGELFF. The CDR3, as DNA: TGTGCCAGCAGCGTAGCGTCGGGGGGCGTCGACACCGGGGAGCTGTTTTTT.